This TCR beta chain was identified during a study of shared clonotypes between healthy human individuals (dated by TCRdb to 2018 to 2021). Study-wide context: Three men and a couple of women, aged 18 to 49 years, made up the cohort. To estimate repertoire size and how much clonotype sharing occurs between individuals, the study deeply sequenced the blood TCR repertoires of roughly 5 healthy adults. Different laboratories and diverse techniques were used to prepare libraries and sequence TCR repertoires, to increase sequencing depth and limit assay-specific biases. Per donor, leukapheresis produced somewhere between about 0.8 and 9 billion PBMCs. Study-wide findings and limitations: Sampling was limited to blood, and TCR repertoires in tissue likely differ from TCR repertoires in blood. Pairwise subsampling led to the expectation that sequencing depth would affect the degree of clonotype sharing among donors. Because the study included only a small number of donors, the genetic and exposure-history diversity represented was limited.

TCR CDR3 regions were amplified from genomic DNA by multiplex PCR using the deep immunoSEQ assay. Extracted genomic DNA from each cell subset was distributed evenly across all wells of several immunoSEQ 96-well plates, and each plate was treated as a replicate. For unsorted PBMC, approximately 0.3 ug of genomic DNA, equivalent to 30,000 to 35,000 T cell genomes, went into each replicate PCR. Ten immunoSEQ deep assay plates were used to sequence unsorted PBMC genomic DNA. Purified libraries were measured with a Qubit 3.0 fluorometer, size-checked on a Bioanalyzer 2100, and measured again with the KAPA Library Quantification kit. Every immunoSEQ 96-well plate was sequenced on a dedicated single-read 150-cycle Illumina NextSeq 550 flow cell. Per the authors' processing: Because the immunoSEQ output included only junctional sequences and no quality scores, the filtering could not be the same as the filtering used for full-length reads. To assign V/J genes and CDR3, sequences were annotated against IMGT germline references using PyIR, a Python wrapper for IgBLAST v1.9. Reads were filtered out if the reads had weak V/J assignments (E-value above 1e-6), no CDR3, stop codons, out-of-frame junctions, or ambiguous translated residues. V3J clonotypes were defined as sequences sharing an identical inferred V gene, J gene, and CDR3 amino acid sequence. Percentage overlap between repertoires was computed as shared unique clonotypes divided by the size of the smaller repertoire. Three approaches were used to assess repertoire richness: RTK rarefaction, the Chao1 estimator, and Recon v2.1 estimates of unobserved clonotypes. In TCRdb, the immuneACCESS table is reduced to in-frame sequences with V and J assigned. These tables do not hold every clone; where another copy was compared, an unresolved V gene accounts for under half, and the others remain unexplained. V, J and clone size reflect that table, while D and trimming were determined from the DNA. This sample gives around 530,000 clones in total; 70% to 80% of them show up just once. The top ten clones comprise 12% of the sample.

Donors were healthy HIV-negative adults with no recently reported acute infections or vaccinations. Only Caucasian adults living in Nashville, Tennessee, USA were represented among the donors. For unsorted samples, about 90 million PBMCs were counted, and genomic DNA was extracted using the QIAamp DNA Blood Mini kit. Blood was obtained by leukapheresis, after which PBMCs were separated by Ficoll-Histopaque density gradient centrifugation and cryopreserved in liquid nitrogen vapor phase. As concerns this clone: The target of this receptor is not known. Base qualities are not recorded, but no much larger clone differs from it by a single base.

The source is a middle-aged woman in good health. Some clones in this sample may be carry-over from other donors' samples. The sample taken for sequencing was PBMCs.

CDR3 region: CASSLVPGNTIYF. The base sequence is TGTGCCAGCAGCTTAGTCCCGGGGAACACCATATATTTT. The chain was built from TRBV7-9 and TRBJ1-3, with the D gene call left open. Trimming removed 1 base from V and 7 bases from J, leaving 8 bases between the germline ends. The CDR3 spans 13 residues, from the cysteine through the phenylalanine. Here the CDR3 DNA is all that survives: 39 bases in frame from base 1. Per the germline V gene (reference sequence), SEHNR is the CDR1 and FQNEAQ is the CDR2.